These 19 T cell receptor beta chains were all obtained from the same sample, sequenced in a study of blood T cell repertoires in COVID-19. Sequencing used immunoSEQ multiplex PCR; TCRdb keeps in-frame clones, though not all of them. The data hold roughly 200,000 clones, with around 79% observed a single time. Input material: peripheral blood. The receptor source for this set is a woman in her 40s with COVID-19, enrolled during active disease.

The CDR3 is CASSLEWGVGGETQYF. CDR3 in DNA: TGTGCCAGCAGCTTGGAATGGGGGGTGGGAGGAGAGACCCAGTACTTC. V usage is TRBV5-4 and J usage is TRBJ2-5; D might be TRBD2 (6 bases). Looked up from germline, CDR1 is SGHNT and CDR2 is YYREEE (reference sequence). Trimming shortened V by 0 bases and J by 4 bases, and 16 bases separated the two germline ends. The CDR3 is 16 amino acids.

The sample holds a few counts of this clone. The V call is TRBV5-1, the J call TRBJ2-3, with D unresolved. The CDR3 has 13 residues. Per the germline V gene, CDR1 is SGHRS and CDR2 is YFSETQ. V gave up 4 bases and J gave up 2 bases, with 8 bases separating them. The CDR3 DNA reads TGCGCCAGCAGCCGCTACCCCACAGATACGCAGTATTTT. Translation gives CASSRYPTDTQYF.

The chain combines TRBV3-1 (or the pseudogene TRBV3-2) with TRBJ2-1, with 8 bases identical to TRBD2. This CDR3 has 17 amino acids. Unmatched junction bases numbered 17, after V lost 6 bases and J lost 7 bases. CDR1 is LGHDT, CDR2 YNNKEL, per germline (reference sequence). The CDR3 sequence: CASSPWVAGRSGNEQFF. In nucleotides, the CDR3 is TGTGCCAGCAGTCCTTGGGTAGCGGGGAGGTCGGGTAATGAGCAGTTCTTC.

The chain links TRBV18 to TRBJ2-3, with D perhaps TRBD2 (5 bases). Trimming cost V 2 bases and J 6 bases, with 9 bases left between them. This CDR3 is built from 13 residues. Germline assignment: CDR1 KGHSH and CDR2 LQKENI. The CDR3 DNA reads TGTGCCAGCTCACCAGGAGGCTCGGATACGCAGTATTTT. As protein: CASSPGGSDTQYF.

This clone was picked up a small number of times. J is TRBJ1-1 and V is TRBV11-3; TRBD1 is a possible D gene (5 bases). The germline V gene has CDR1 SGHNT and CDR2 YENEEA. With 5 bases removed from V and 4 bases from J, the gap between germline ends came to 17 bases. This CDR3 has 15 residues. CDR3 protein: CASSAEGARGTEAFF. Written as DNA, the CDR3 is TGTGCCAGCAGCGCGGAAGGGGCGCGCGGCACTGAAGCTTTCTTT.

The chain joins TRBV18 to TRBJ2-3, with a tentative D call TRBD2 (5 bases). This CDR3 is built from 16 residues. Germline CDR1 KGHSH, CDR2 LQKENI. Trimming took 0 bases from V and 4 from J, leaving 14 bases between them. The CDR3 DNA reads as TGTGCCAGCTCACCACCCCCCGGGATAGGATCAGATACGCAGTATTTT. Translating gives CASSPPPGIGSDTQYF.

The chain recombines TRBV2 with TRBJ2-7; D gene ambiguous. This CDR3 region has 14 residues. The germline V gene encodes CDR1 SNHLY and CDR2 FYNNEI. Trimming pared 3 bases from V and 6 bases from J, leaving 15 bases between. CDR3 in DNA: TGTGCCAGCAGTGACGACTGGGTTATTAGCGAGCAGTACTTC. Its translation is CASSDDWVISEQYF.

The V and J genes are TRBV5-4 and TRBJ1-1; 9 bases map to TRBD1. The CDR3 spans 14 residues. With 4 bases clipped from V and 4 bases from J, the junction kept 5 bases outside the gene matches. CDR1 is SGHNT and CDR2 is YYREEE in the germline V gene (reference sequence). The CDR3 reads CASSTQGAFTEAFF. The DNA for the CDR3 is TGTGCCAGCAGCACACAGGGGGCGTTCACTGAAGCTTTCTTT.

CDR3 DNA sequence: TGTGCCAGCAGAGGTGAGGGAGAGCAGTTCTTC. This encodes CASRGEGEQFF. The chain has TRBV6-6 and TRBJ2-1; perhaps TRBD2 as D (5 bases). CDR1 and CDR2 (germline): MNHNY, SVGAGI (reference sequence). Trimming took off 6 bases at V and 10 bases at J, with 10 bases between the two ends. CDR3 length equals 11 residues.

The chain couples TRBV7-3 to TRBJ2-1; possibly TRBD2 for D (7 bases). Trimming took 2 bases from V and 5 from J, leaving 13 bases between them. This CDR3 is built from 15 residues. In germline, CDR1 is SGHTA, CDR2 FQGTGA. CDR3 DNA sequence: TGTGCCAGCAGCTTAGCGGGGGCGGACAACAATGAGCAGTTCTTC. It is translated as CASSLAGADNNEQFF.

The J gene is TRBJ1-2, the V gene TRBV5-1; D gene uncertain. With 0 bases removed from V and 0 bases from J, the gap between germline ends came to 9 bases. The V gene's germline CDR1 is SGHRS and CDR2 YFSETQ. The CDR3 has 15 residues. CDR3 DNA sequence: TGCGCCAGCAGCTTGGGAGGGATAGCTAACTATGGCTACACCTTC. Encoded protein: CASSLGGIANYGYTF.

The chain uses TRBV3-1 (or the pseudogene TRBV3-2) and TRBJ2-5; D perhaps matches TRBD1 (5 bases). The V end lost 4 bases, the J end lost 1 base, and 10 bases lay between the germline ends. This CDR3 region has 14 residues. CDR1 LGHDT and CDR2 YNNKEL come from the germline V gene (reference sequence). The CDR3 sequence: CASSLQGPQETQYF. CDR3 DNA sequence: TGTGCCAGCAGCCTTCAGGGCCCCCAAGAGACCCAGTACTTC.

The CDR3 loop is CASSLIRDRVETQYF. The CDR3 DNA follows: TGCGCCAGCAGCTTGATCCGGGACAGGGTTGAGACCCAGTACTTC. The V and J genes are TRBV5-1 and TRBJ2-5; 9 nucleotides match TRBD1. Germline lookup yields CDR1 SGHRS and CDR2 YFSETQ. CDR3 length equals 15 residues. The V gene end was trimmed by 1 base and the J gene end by 5 bases; junction bases not matched to a gene: 6.

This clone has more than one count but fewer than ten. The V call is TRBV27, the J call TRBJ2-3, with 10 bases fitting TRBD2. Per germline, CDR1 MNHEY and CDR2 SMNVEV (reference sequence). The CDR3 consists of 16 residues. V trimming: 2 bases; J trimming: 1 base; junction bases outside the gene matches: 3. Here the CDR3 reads CASSLRLAGGTDTQYF. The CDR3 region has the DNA TGTGCCAGCAGTTTAAGGCTAGCGGGGGGCACAGATACGCAGTATTTT.

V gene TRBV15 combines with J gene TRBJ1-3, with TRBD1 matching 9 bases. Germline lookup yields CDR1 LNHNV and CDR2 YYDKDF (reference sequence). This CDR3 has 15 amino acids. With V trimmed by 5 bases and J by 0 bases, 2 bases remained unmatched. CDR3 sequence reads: CATSLTGGSGNTIYF. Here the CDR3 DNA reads TGTGCCACCAGCCTGACAGGGGGCTCTGGAAACACCATATATTTT.

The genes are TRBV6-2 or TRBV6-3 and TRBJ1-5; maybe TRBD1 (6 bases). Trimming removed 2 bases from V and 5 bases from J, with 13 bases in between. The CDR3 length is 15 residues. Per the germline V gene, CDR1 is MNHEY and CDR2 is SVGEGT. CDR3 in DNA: TGTGCCAGCAGTTACGGAATCTACAGGGATCAGCCCCAGCATTTT. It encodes CASSYGIYRDQPQHF.

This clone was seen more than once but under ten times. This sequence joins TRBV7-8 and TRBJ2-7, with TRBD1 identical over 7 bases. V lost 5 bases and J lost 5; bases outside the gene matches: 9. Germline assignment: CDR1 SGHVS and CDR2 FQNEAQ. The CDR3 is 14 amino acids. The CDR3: CASSALIDRDEQYF. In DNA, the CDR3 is TGTGCCAGCAGCGCACTAATTGACAGGGACGAGCAGTACTTC.

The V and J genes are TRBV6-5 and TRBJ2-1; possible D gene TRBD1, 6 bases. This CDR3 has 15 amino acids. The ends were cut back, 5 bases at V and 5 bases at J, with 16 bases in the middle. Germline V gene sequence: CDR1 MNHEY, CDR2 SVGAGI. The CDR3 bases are TGTGCCAGCAGTCAACAGGGTAATTGGGACAATGAGCAGTTCTTC. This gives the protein CASSQQGNWDNEQFF.

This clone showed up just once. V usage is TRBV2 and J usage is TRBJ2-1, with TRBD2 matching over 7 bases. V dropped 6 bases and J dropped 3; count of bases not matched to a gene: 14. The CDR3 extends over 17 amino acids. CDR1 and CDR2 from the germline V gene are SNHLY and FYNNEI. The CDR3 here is CASRLYGGGSGYNEQFF. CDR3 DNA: TGTGCCAGCAGATTGTACGGTGGCGGGAGTGGCTACAATGAGCAGTTCTTC. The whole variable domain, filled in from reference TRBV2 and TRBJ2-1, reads EPEVTQTPSHQVTQMGQEVILRCVPISNHLYFYWYRQILGQKVEFLVSFYNNEISEKSEIFDDQFSVERPDGSNFTLKIRSTKLEDSAMYFCASRLYGGGSGYNEQFFGPGTRLTVL.